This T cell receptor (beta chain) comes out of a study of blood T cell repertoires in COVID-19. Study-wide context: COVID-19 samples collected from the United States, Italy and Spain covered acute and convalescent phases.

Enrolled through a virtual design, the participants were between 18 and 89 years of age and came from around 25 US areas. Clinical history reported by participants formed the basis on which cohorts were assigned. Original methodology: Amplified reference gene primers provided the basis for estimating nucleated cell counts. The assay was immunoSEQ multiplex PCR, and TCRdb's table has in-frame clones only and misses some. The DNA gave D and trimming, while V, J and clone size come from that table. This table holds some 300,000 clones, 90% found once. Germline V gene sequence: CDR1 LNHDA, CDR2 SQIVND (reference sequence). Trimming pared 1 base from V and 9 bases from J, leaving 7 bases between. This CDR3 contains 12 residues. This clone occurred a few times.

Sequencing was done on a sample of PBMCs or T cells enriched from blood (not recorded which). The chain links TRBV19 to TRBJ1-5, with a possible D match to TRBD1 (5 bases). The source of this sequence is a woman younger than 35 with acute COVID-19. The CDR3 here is CASSIVQGPQHF. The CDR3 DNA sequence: TGTGCCAGTAGTATAGTTCAGGGGCCCCAGCATTTT. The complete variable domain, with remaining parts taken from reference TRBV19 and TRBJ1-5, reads DGGITQSPKYLFRKEGQNVTLSCEQNLNHDAMYWYRQDPGQGLRLIYYSQIVNDFQKGDIAEGYSVSREKKESFPLTVTSAQKNPTAFYLCASSIVQGPQHFGDGTRLSIL.